The 17 T cell receptor beta chains given below trace back to one sample, sequenced in a study of T cells after yellow fever vaccination. In TCRdb, the 5' RACE reads were re-called with MiXCR into one record per CDR3 protein. Among approximately 600,000 distinct CDR3 sequences listed, about 12% were seen once. Sequenced material: PBMCs, taken on the day of the yellow fever booster vaccination. The origin of the receptors is a man aged 25-45 years who received the YFV17D yellow fever vaccine.

There are a few counts of this clonotype. The chain employs TRBV5-1 and TRBJ1-2; 7 bases line up with TRBD1. CDR1 SGHRS and CDR2 YFSETQ come from the germline V gene. The J segment lost 4 bases and the V segment lost 4 bases, leaving 7 bases of the junction unmatched. The CDR3 is 14 residues long. The CDR3: CASSRDREGYGYTF. DNA of the CDR3: TGCGCCAGCAGCCGCGACAGGGAGGGCTATGGCTACACCTTC.

The chain uses TRBV20-1 and TRBJ1-1; 7 bases match TRBD1. The CDR3 length is 12 residues. The germline V gene has CDR1 DFQATT and CDR2 SNEGSKA (reference sequence). The junction had 3 bases not matched to a gene; V was cut back by 3 bases and J by 5 bases. The CDR3 loop reads CSASPGGTEAFF. DNA of the CDR3: TGCAGTGCTAGTCCAGGGGGGACTGAAGCTTTCTTT.

This chain connects TRBV20-1 to TRBJ2-5; D unresolved. The length of the CDR3 is 12 residues. CDR1 DFQATT and CDR2 SNEGSKA come from the germline V gene (reference sequence). The CDR3 loop reads CTITSVKETQYF. The CDR3 bases are TGCACCATAACCTCTGTCAAAGAGACCCAGTACTTC.

The chain uses TRBV27 and TRBJ2-6; D unresolved. Germline assignment: CDR1 MNHEY and CDR2 SMNVEV (reference sequence). The V gene lost 6 bases and the J gene lost 1 base, with 7 bases spanning the gap. This CDR3 contains 14 residues. The CDR3 region is CASRDYSGANVLTF. DNA of the CDR3: TGTGCCAGCAGAGATTATTCTGGGGCCAACGTCCTGACTTTC.

This clonotype was found a few times. The V call is TRBV28, the J call TRBJ2-7; 7 nucleotides agree with TRBD1. The CDR3 has 11 residues. Losses at the gene ends were 4 bases for V and 12 bases for J; bases not matched to a gene: 6. The germline CDR1 and CDR2 sequences are MDHEN and SYDVKM. The CDR3 nucleotides are TGTGCCAGCAGTTCCCCGACAGGGTTGTACTTC. Its translation: CASSSPTGLYF.

This clonotype was seen a few times. This chain joins TRBV12-3 or TRBV12-4 and TRBJ2-5; no clear D. Trimming took 2 bases from V and 6 from J, leaving 7 bases between them. This CDR3 comprises 12 residues. The CDR3 reads CASSLLGKTQYF. The CDR3 DNA sequence: TGTGCCAGCAGTTTACTTGGAAAGACCCAGTACTTC.

To note about this clonotype: Compared with germline, one end of the junction differs, possibly owing to a read error. This sequence joins TRBV5-4 and TRBJ2-7; D may be TRBD2 (5 bases). The CDR3 spans 14 residues. CDR1 is SGHNT and CDR2 is YYREEE in the germline V gene (reference sequence). The CDR3 protein is CASRRGVGPAREDF. CDR3 sequence (DNA): TGTGCCAGCCGCCGGGGAGTAGGGCCGGCCCGTGAGGACTTC.

The chain combines TRBV30 with TRBJ2-2; D remains ambiguous. V was cut by 4 bases and J by 3 bases, with 9 bases left in between. The germline V gene encodes CDR1 GTSNPN and CDR2 SVGIG (reference sequence). This CDR3 has 13 residues. Here the CDR3 reads CAWMVRYTGELFF. DNA of the CDR3: TGTGCCTGGATGGTACGGTACACCGGGGAGCTGTTTTTT. Filled out from reference TRBV30 and TRBJ2-2, the complete variable domain reads SQTIHQWPATLVQPVGSPLSLECTVEGTSNPNLYWYRQAAGRGLQLLFYSVGIGQISSEVPQNLSASRPQDRQFILSSKKLLLSDSGFYLCAWMVRYTGELFFGEGSRLTVL.

The chain combines TRBV6-5 with TRBJ2-3; 10 bases match TRBD2. The CDR3 spans 16 residues. CDR1 MNHEY and CDR2 SVGAGI come from the germline V gene. V was clipped by 4 bases and J by 5 bases; unmatched bases: 9. DNA for the CDR3: TGTGCCAGCAGTTCCCGGCTAGCGGGAGTTATAGATACGCAGTATTTT. This translates into CASSSRLAGVIDTQYF.

This clonotype was recorded a few times. The rearrangement uses TRBV6-2 or TRBV6-3 and TRBJ2-2; the D is unclear. The CDR3 covers 15 residues. Between the trimmed V and J ends, which lost 10 bases and 3 bases, there was a span of 18 bases. Germline V gene lookup returns CDR1 MNHEY and CDR2 SVGEGT. CDR3 sequence (DNA): TGTGCCACCTATAACCCGTTGGGGTACACCGGGGAGCTGTTTTTT. Residues: CATYNPLGYTGELFF.

This clonotype was seen a few times. The rearrangement joins TRBV7-6 to TRBJ2-7, with no clear D. From germline, CDR1 is SGHVS and CDR2 FNYEAQ. The CDR3 contains 14 residues. V lost 5 bases and J 2 bases, leaving 13 bases between the germline ends. CDR3 sequence reads: CASSVSTATYEQYF. DNA of the CDR3: TGTGCCAGCAGCGTCTCGACGGCCACCTACGAGCAGTACTTC.

This chain joins TRBV20-1 and TRBJ2-1, with D unresolved. Looked up from germline, CDR1 is DFQATT and CDR2 is SNEGSKA (reference sequence). CDR3 size: 12 residues. Deletions cut 2 bases from V and 9 bases from J, with 11 bases between. The CDR3 sequence: CSARPAGFEQFF. The CDR3 DNA reads as TGCAGTGCTAGACCGGCCGGGTTTGAGCAGTTCTTC.

This clonotype has a single count. The junction and the germline gene differ at one end; a read error may be behind it. The chain has TRBV18 and TRBJ2-5; 13 bases fit TRBD2. Germline V CDR1 and CDR2: KGHSH, LQKENI. This CDR3 contains 15 residues. The CDR3 region is CASLPGTSGKETQYF. As DNA, the CDR3 is TGTGCCAGCTTACCAGGGACTAGCGGGAAAGAGACCCAGTACTTC. Together with reference TRBV18 and TRBJ2-5, the CDR3 gives the full variable domain: NAGVMQNPRHLVRRRGQEARLRCSPMKGHSHVYWYRQLPEEGLKFMVYLQKENIIDESGMPKERFSAEFPKEGPSILRIQQVVRGDSAAYFCASLPGTSGKETQYFGPGTRLLVL.

The V and J genes are TRBV29-1 and TRBJ1-1; D is uncertain. This CDR3 has 10 residues. Trimming left V 6 bases short and J 5 bases short, with 7 bases between. The germline CDR1 and CDR2 sequences are SQVTM and ANQGSEA. The CDR3 loop is CSVARTEAFF. The CDR3, as DNA: TGCAGCGTCGCACGGACTGAAGCTTTCTTT.

The chain employs TRBV7-9 and TRBJ2-2; TRBD2 matches at 9 bases. CDR3 size: 14 residues. V was clipped by 4 bases and J by 8 bases; unmatched bases: 5. Germline CDR1 reads SEHNR; CDR2 reads FQNEAQ (reference sequence). The CDR3 DNA reads TGTGCCAGCAGCTACGGACTAGCGTGGGGGGAGCTGTTTTTT. Amino acids: CASSYGLAWGELFF.

This clonotype was observed a handful of times. The rearrangement uses TRBV6-2 or TRBV6-3 and TRBJ2-1; the D gene is possibly TRBD1 (7 bases). Germline values: CDR1 MNHEY, CDR2 SVGEGT. V lost 1 base and J 15 bases, leaving 19 bases between the germline ends. CDR3 length: 14 residues. In nucleotides, the CDR3 is TGTGCCAGCAGTTACTTGGGCAGGGGGGTCCGCGGGTTCTTC. Translated, it gives CASSYLGRGVRGFF.

CDR3 loop: CASNDSTQGGIQYF. The CDR3 nucleotides are TGTGCCAGCAACGATTCCACACAGGGGGGCATTCAGTACTTC. The genes are TRBV12-3 or TRBV12-4 and TRBJ2-4, with 8 bases lining up with TRBD1. This CDR3 has 14 amino acids. After removal of 7 bases from V and 9 bases from J, the junction contained 11 bases not matched to a gene.